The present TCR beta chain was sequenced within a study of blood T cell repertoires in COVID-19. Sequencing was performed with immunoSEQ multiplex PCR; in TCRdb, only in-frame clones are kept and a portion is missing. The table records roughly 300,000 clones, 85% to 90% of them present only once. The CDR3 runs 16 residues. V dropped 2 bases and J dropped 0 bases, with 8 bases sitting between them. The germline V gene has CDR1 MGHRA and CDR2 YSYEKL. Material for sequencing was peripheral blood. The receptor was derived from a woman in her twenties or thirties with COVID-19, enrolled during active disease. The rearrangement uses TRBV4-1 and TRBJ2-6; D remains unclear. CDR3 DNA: TGCGCCAGCAGCCAACAACGGTCCTCTGGGGCCAACGTCCTGACTTTC. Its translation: CASSQQRSSGANVLTF.